Following are 8 T cell receptor beta chains from one sample sequenced in a study of T cell responses to AZD1222 COVID-19 vaccine. The assay was immunoSEQ multiplex PCR, and TCRdb's table has in-frame clones only and misses some. The sample yields more than 120,000 clones, about nine tenths seen once. The sequences come from peripheral blood, collected 28 days after the second AZD1222 dose. The source is an adult who received the AZD1222 COVID-19 vaccine.

V gene TRBV7-3 combines with J gene TRBJ1-2; D may be TRBD1 (5 bases). Germline V CDR1 and CDR2: SGHTA, FQGTGA. This CDR3 has 13 amino acids. Deletions cut 5 bases from V and 2 bases from J, with 9 bases between. The DNA for the CDR3 is TGTGCCAGCAGCCAGGGAGGGAACTATGGCTACACCTTC. The encoded protein is CASSQGGNYGYTF. Drawing the rest from reference TRBV7-3 and TRBJ1-2, the complete variable domain is GAGVSQTPSNKVTEKGKYVELRCDPISGHTALYWYRQSLGQGPEFLIYFQGTGAADDSGLPNDRFFAVRPEGSVSTLKIQRTERGDSAVYLCASSQGGNYGYTFGSGTRLTVV.

The chain employs TRBV12-3 or TRBV12-4 and TRBJ2-7; possible D gene TRBD2, 6 bases. The CDR3 length is 13 residues. The ends were cut back, 3 bases at V and 5 bases at J, with 11 bases in the middle. This CDR3 reads CASSFGGRDEQYF. The CDR3 DNA is TGTGCCAGCAGTTTTGGAGGGCGAGACGAGCAGTACTTC.

The V gene is TRBV6-4, the J gene TRBJ2-3, with TRBD2 matching over 8 bases. This CDR3 comprises 15 residues. After removal of 5 bases from V and 3 bases from J, the junction contained 7 bases not matched to a gene. Germline loops: CDR1 MRHNA, CDR2 SNTAGT. The CDR3 loop is CASSSSAGDTDTQYF. CDR3 nucleotide sequence: TGTGCCAGCAGTTCCTCAGCGGGAGATACAGATACGCAGTATTTT.

The chain links TRBV4-2 to TRBJ1-1, with TRBD1 as a possible D gene (6 bases). Per the germline V gene, CDR1 is LGHNA and CDR2 is YNFKEQ. V lost 4 bases and J lost 2, with 14 bases in between. CDR3 length equals 15 residues. The CDR3 DNA follows: TGTGCCAGCAGCCCCGAAGCAGGGGTAAACACTGAAGCTTTCTTT. Its protein product is CASSPEAGVNTEAFF.

The chain joins TRBV7-2 to TRBJ1-2, with 9 bases identical to TRBD1. V was clipped by 6 bases and J by 3 bases; unmatched bases: 14. This CDR3 contains 17 residues. Germline lookup yields CDR1 SGHTA and CDR2 FQGNSA. CDR3 in amino acids: CASSTPHTDRGHYGYTF. For the CDR3, the DNA is TGTGCCAGCAGTACTCCCCACACGGACAGGGGTCACTATGGCTACACCTTC. Combining the CDR3 with reference TRBV7-2 and TRBJ1-2 gives the whole variable domain GAGVSQSPSNKVTEKGKDVELRCDPISGHTALYWYRQSLGQGLEFLIYFQGNSAPDKSGLPSDRFSAERTGGSVSTLTIQRTQQEDSAVYLCASSTPHTDRGHYGYTFGSGTRLTVV.

The rearrangement uses TRBV18 and TRBJ2-7; no definite D call. V lost 2 bases to trimming and J lost 3 bases, with 8 bases between them. There are 13 residues in the CDR3. Germline CDR1 and CDR2: KGHSH and LQKENI. In nucleotides, the CDR3 is TGTGCCAGCTCACCAGCGGATCTCTACGAGCAGTACTTC. Translating gives CASSPADLYEQYF. The full variable domain, with the rest looked up from reference TRBV18 and TRBJ2-7, is NAGVMQNPRHLVRRRGQEARLRCSPMKGHSHVYWYRQLPEEGLKFMVYLQKENIIDESGMPKERFSAEFPKEGPSILRIQQVVRGDSAAYFCASSPADLYEQYFGPGTRLTVT.

This chain joins TRBV7-2 and TRBJ2-7; maybe TRBD1 (6 bases). CDR1 SGHTA and CDR2 FQGNSA come from the germline V gene. V shed 0 bases and J shed 2 bases, with 11 bases lying between them. The CDR3 is 15 amino acids. The CDR3 loop is CASSLAQGSAYEQYF. CDR3 nucleotides: TGTGCCAGCAGCTTAGCCCAGGGGTCGGCCTACGAGCAGTACTTC.

The chain recombines TRBV4-3 with TRBJ1-3; tentative D call: TRBD1 (5 bases). Germline lookup yields CDR1 LGHNA and CDR2 YSLEER. The CDR3 length is 17 residues. Trimming left V 0 bases short and J 4 bases short, with 16 bases between. In nucleotides, the CDR3 is TGCGCCAGCAGCCAAGATCTGGGACCCCCGAAGGGAAACACCATATATTTT. It codes for CASSQDLGPPKGNTIYF.